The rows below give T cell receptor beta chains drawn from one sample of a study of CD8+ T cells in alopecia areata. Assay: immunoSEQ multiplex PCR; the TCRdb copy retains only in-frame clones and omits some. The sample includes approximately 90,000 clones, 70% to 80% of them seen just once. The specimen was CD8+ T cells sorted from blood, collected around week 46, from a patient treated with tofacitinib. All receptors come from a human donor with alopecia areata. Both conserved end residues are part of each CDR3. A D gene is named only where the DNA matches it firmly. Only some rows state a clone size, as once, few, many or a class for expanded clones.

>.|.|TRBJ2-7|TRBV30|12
TGTGCCTGGACAGGGGCCTCCTACGAGCAGTACTTC
CAWTGASYEQYF
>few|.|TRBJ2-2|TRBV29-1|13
TGCAGCGTACCGGACGGGAACACCGGGGAGCTGTTTTTT
CSVPDGNTGELFF
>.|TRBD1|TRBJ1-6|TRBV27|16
TGTGCCAGCAGTAACCCAGGGGGCTCCGGGGATTCACCCCTCCACTTT
CASSNPGGSGDSPLHF
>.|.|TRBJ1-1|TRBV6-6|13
TGTGCCAGCAGTTATAAGGACATTGGGCAAGCTTTCTTT
CASSYKDIGQAFF
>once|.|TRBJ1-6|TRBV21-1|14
TGTGCCAGCAGCAGCGGATTACAAAGGACACCCCTCCACTTT
CASSSGLQRTPLHF
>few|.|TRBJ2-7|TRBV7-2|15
TGTGCCAGCAGCCTCTACAGGGCACCAAACTACGAGCAGTACTTC
CASSLYRAPNYEQYF
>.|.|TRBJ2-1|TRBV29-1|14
TGCAGCGTCGACGCCGCTGGGGGGTACAATGAGCAGTTCTTC
CSVDAAGGYNEQFF
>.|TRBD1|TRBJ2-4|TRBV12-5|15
TGTGCTAGTGCCCTGGACAGGGCAGCCAAAAACATTCAGTACTTC
CASALDRAAKNIQYF
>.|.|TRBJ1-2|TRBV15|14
TGTGCCACCAGCAGAGTCGACAGCGTGTATGGCTACACCTTC
CATSRVDSVYGYTF
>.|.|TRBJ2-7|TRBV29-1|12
TGCAGCGTTGCGAACGGTCCCTACGAGCAGTACTTC
CSVANGPYEQYF
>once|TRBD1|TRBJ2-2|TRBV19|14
TGTGCCAGTTTGGGGACAGCGAACACCGGGGAGCTGTTTTTT
CASLGTANTGELFF
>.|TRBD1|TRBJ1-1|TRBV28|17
TGTGCCAGCAGTGGGGACAGCCTCACCTCTATGAACACTGAAGCTTTCTTT
CASSGDSLTSMNTEAFF
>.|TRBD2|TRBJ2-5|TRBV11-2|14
TGTGCCAGCAGCTTCCTAGCGGGGCAAGAGACCCAGTACTTC
CASSFLAGQETQYF
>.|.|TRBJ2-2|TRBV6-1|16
TGTGCCAGCAGGGAAAAGACAGTCCATAACACCGGGGAGCTGTTTTTT
CASREKTVHNTGELFF
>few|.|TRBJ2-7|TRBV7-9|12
TGTGCCAGCAGCTTAGACCCCTACGAGCAGTACTTC
CASSLDPYEQYF
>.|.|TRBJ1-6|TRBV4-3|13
TGCGCCAGCAGCCAAGATCTATCCTCACCCCTCCACTTT
CASSQDLSSPLHF
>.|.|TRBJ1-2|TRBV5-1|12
TGCGCCAGCAGCCACAGGGAAGATGGCTACACCTTC
CASSHREDGYTF
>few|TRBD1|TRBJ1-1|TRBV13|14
TGTGCCAGCAGCCCCCTCCAGGGGGTCACTGAAGCTTTCTTT
CASSPLQGVTEAFF
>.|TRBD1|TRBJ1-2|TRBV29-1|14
TGCAGCGCAGACCCCGGACAGGGCTTAAGGGGCTACACCTTC
CSADPGQGLRGYTF
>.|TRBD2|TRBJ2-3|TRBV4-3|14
TGCGCCAGCAGCCAAAGGACTAGCGCAGATACGCAGTATTTT
CASSQRTSADTQYF
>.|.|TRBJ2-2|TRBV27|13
TGTGCCAGCAGTTTATCCTTTAGTGGGGAGCTGTTTTTT
CASSLSFSGELFF
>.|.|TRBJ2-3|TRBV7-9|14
TGTGCCAGCAGCTCCCTGACTGGCACAGATACGCAGTATTTT
CASSSLTGTDTQYF
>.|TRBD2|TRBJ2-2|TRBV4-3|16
TGCGCCAGCAGCCTCGGGGTAGCGGGGTACACCGGGGAGCTGTTTTTT
CASSLGVAGYTGELFF
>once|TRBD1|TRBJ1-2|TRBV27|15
TGTGCCAGCAGCACCTCACAGGGGTGGGTGTACGGCTACACCTTC
CASSTSQGWVYGYTF
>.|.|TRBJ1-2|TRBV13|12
TGTGCCAGCAGCGCTCAGTCATATGGCTACACCTTC
CASSAQSYGYTF
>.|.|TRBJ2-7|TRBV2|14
TGTGCCAGCAGTGAAGGTGGCGGATACTACGAGCAGTACTTC
CASSEGGGYYEQYF
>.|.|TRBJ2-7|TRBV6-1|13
TGTGCCACCCCCGGGATTACGTTGAGGGAGCAGTACTTC
CATPGITLREQYF
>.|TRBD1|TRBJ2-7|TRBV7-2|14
TGTGCCAGCAGCTTGGGGCAGGGGGCTTACGAGCAGTACTTC
CASSLGQGAYEQYF
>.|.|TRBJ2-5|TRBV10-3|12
TGTGCCATCAGTGAGGGCCCAGAGGCCCAGTACTTC
CAISEGPEAQYF
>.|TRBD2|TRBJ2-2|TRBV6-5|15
TGTGCCAGCAGTCAGAGCGGGAGAAACACCGGGGAGCTGTTTTTT
CASSQSGRNTGELFF
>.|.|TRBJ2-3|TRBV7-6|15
TGTGCCAGCAGCTTAGCGAGCGCTTTAGGTGATACGCAGTATTTT
CASSLASALGDTQYF
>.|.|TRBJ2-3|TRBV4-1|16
TGCGCCAGCAGCCCTACGAGGGGGGGGGCGGCAGATACGCAGTATTTT
CASSPTRGGAADTQYF
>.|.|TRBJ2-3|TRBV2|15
TGTGCCAGCAGGCCGCTCGAGGGGGGCATAGATACGCAGTATTTT
CASRPLEGGIDTQYF
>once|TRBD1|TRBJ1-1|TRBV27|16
TGTGCCAGCAGTGGTTTCGAGCAGGGGGGAAACACTGAAGCTTTCTTT
CASSGFEQGGNTEAFF
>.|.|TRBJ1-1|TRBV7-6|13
TGTGCCAGCAGCTTAAGGTTAAACACTGAAGCTTTCTTT
CASSLRLNTEAFF
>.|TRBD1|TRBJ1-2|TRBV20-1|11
TGCAGTGCTGGGACAGGCTATGGTTACACCTTC
CSAGTGYGYTF
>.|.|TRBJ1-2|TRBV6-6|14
TGTGCCAGCAGTTACTCAAGCGAGGACTATGGCTACACCTTC
CASSYSSEDYGYTF
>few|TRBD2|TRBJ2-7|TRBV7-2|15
TGTGCCAGCAGCCCGACACTGGGCGGGGGCTACGAGCAGTACTTC
CASSPTLGGGYEQYF
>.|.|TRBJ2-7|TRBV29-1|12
TGCAGCGTTAGGGAGGATTCCTACGAGCAGTACTTC
CSVREDSYEQYF
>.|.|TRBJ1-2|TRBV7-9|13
TGTGCCAGCAGCTTAGGTGGAGGGGATGGCTACACCTTC
CASSLGGGDGYTF
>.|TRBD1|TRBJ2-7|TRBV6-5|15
TGTGCCAGCAGTTTGAGACAGGGGGTCGGCAACGAGCAGTACTTC
CASSLRQGVGNEQYF
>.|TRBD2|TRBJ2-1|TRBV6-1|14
TGTGCCAGCAGTGAATACCCGCGGGAGGATGAGCAGTTCTTC
CASSEYPREDEQFF
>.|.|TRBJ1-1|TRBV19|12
TGTGCCAGTAGTCAGGAGGGGTTGAAAGCTTTCTTT
CASSQEGLKAFF
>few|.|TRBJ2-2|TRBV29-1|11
TGCAGCGTTGAAGAAGGTGGGGAGCTGTTTTTT
CSVEEGGELFF
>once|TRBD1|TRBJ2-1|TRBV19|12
TGTGCCACCCGACAGGGGGCGGGAGAGCAGTTCTTC
CATRQGAGEQFF